Shown below are 9 T cell receptor beta chains from a single sample sequenced in a study of glioma-infiltrating T cells after dendritic cell vaccination (dated by TCRdb to 2015 to 2016). The protocol used for the library was the immunoSEQ multiplex PCR assay. TCRdb stores this immuneACCESS table with in-frame sequences only. Part of the clones is absent; in the studies checked, under half of the shortfall reflects unresolved V genes, and no reason is known for the rest. The table for this sample lists some 87,000 clones; 70% to 90% of them were counted only once. Just under 3% of the sample goes to the ten largest clones. The sample here was blood, taken before dendritic cell vaccination. The receptors stem from a human donor with glioblastoma.

V and J are TRBV7-9 and TRBJ2-1; D is possibly TRBD2 (6 bases). The ends were cut back, 5 bases at V and 10 bases at J, with 18 bases in the middle. CDR3 length equals 14 residues. Germline loops: CDR1 SEHNR, CDR2 FQNEAQ (reference sequence). The CDR3 spells CASSPLSGRMEQFF. CDR3 nucleotide sequence: TGTGCCAGCAGCCCCCTTAGCGGCCGGATGGAGCAGTTCTTC.

This chain links TRBV11-2 with TRBJ2-7, with D perhaps matching TRBD2 (5 bases). CDR1 is SGHAT and CDR2 is FQNNGV in the germline V gene. The V end lost 5 bases, the J end lost 3 bases, and 17 bases lay between the germline ends. This CDR3 is 15 amino acids long. The CDR3 here is CASSLTSSGLYEQYF. The CDR3 bases are TGTGCCAGCAGCCTAACGTCCAGCGGACTCTACGAGCAGTACTTC.

The chain employs TRBV7-9 and TRBJ2-5; possible D gene TRBD1, 5 bases. Germline CDR1 reads SEHNR; CDR2 reads FQNEAQ (reference sequence). Trimming removed 5 bases at V and 5 bases at J, with 12 bases between. The CDR3 length is 13 residues. The CDR3 loop is CASSPGIGETQYF. For the CDR3, the DNA is TGTGCCAGCAGCCCAGGGATTGGGGAGACCCAGTACTTC.

The rearrangement uses TRBV11-2 and TRBJ1-1; 7 bases fit TRBD1. The CDR3 extends over 16 amino acids. Trimming at V came to 1 base and at J to 5 bases, leaving 10 bases not matched to a gene. Per germline, CDR1 SGHAT and CDR2 FQNNGV. DNA for the CDR3: TGTGCCAGCAGCTTAGGACAGGGAGGATCGAGGACTGAAGCTTTCTTT. This codes for CASSLGQGGSRTEAFF.

The chain joins TRBV27 to TRBJ2-1, with 13 bases identical to TRBD2. The germline V gene encodes CDR1 MNHEY and CDR2 SMNVEV (reference sequence). This CDR3 contains 19 residues. J was trimmed by 5 bases and V by 6 bases; bases with no gene match: 16. The CDR3 here is CASRGQGLGLAGDNNEQFF. The CDR3 nucleotides are TGTGCCAGCAGGGGACAGGGTCTCGGACTAGCGGGAGACAACAATGAGCAGTTCTTC.

The V call is TRBV19, the J call TRBJ2-2; 11 nucleotides line up with TRBD2. The CDR3 is 16 residues long. CDR1 and CDR2 from the germline V gene are LNHDA and SQIVND (reference sequence). The V gene end was trimmed by 4 bases and the J gene end by 0 bases; junction bases not matched to a gene: 1. CDR3 amino acids: CASSSSGRANTGELFF. DNA of the CDR3: TGTGCCAGTAGTAGTAGCGGGAGGGCGAACACCGGGGAGCTGTTTTTT.

The V gene is TRBV6-6, the J gene TRBJ2-7; no reliable D call. Germline V gene data show CDR1 as MNHNY and CDR2 as SVGAGI (reference sequence). Trimming stripped 0 bases from V and 5 bases from J, with 14 bases between. The CDR3 totals 15 residues. The CDR3 DNA reads as TGTGCCAGCAGTTACTCGGCCGGTTCGCGGAACGAGCAGTACTTC. Protein product: CASSYSAGSRNEQYF.

The chain is built from TRBV25-1 and TRBJ2-7; 10 bases are a match to TRBD2. The CDR3 consists of 16 residues. Looked up from germline, CDR1 is MGHDK and CDR2 is SYGVNS. Trimming removed 5 bases from V and 2 bases from J; junction bases left unmatched: 9. The chain's CDR3 is CASSSPLAGRAYEQYF. CDR3 bases: TGTGCCAGCAGTAGCCCACTAGCGGGGAGGGCCTACGAGCAGTACTTC.

V gene TRBV11-2 combines with J gene TRBJ2-7, with 9 bases identical to TRBD1. Germline assignment: CDR1 SGHAT and CDR2 FQNNGV. V shed 0 bases and J 2 bases; nucleotides not matched to a gene: 8. The CDR3 extends over 17 amino acids. The CDR3 region is CASSLDWRTGGAYEQYF. For the CDR3, the DNA is TGTGCCAGCAGCTTAGATTGGCGAACAGGGGGCGCCTACGAGCAGTACTTC.